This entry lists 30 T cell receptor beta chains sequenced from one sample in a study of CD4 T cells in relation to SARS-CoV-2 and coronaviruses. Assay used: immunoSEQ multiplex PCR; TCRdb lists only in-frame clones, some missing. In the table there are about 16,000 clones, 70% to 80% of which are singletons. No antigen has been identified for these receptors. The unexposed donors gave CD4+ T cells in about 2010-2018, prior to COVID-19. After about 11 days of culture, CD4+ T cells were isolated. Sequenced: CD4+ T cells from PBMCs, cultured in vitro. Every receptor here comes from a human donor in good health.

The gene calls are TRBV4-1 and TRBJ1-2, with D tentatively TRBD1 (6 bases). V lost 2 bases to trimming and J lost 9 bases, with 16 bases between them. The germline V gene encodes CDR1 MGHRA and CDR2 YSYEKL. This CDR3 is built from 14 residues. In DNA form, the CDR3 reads TGCGCCAGCAGCCAAACACAGGGTCTAGATCGCTACACCTTC. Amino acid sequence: CASSQTQGLDRYTF.

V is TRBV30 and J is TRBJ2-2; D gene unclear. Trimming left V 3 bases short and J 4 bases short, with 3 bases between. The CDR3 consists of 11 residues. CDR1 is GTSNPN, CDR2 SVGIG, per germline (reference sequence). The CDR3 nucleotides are TGTGCCTGGAGGGGCACCGGGGAGCTGTTTTTT. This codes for CAWRGTGELFF.

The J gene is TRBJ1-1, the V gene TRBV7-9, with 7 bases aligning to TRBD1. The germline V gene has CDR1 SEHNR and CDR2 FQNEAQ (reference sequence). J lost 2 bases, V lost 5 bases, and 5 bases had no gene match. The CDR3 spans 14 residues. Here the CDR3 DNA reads TGTGCCAGCAGCGACCGACAGGGAAACACTGAAGCTTTCTTT. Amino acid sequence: CASSDRQGNTEAFF.

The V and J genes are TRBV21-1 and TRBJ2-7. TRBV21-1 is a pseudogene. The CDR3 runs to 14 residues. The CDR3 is CASSKVGRSYEQYF. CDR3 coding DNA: TGTGCCAGCAGCAAAGTAGGCCGCTCCTACGAGCAGTACTTC.

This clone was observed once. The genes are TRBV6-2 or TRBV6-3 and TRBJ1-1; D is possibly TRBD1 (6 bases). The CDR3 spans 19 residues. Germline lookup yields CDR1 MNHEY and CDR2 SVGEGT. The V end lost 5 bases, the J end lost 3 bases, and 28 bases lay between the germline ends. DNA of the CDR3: TGTGCCAGCAGTGACGGACGATCGCCGGCGGGGGCCAGAGACACTGAAGCTTTCTTT. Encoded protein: CASSDGRSPAGARDTEAFF.

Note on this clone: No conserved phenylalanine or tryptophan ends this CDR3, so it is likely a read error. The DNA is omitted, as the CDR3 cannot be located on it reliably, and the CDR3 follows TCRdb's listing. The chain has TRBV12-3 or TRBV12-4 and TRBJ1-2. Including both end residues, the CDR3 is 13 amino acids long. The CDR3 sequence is CAYLPGLRRAMRA.

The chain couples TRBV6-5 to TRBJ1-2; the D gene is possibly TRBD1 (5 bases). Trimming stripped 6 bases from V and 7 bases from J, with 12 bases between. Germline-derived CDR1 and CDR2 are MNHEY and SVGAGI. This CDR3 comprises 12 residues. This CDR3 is CASRGGVFGYTF. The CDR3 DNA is TGTGCCAGCAGGGGGGGGGTTTTTGGCTACACCTTC.

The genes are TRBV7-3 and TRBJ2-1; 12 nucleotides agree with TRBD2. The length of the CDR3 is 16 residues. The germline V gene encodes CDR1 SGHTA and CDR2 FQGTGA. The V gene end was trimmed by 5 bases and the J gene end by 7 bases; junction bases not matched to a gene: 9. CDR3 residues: CASSPLAGGSWNEQFF. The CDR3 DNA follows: TGTGCCAGCAGCCCCCTAGCGGGAGGGTCGTGGAATGAGCAGTTCTTC.

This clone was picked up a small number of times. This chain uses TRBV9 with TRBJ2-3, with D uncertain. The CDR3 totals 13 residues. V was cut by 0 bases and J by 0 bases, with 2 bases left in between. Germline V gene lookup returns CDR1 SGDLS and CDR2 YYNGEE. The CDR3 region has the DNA TGTGCCAGCAGCGTAGGGAGCACAGATACGCAGTATTTT. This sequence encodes CASSVGSTDTQYF.

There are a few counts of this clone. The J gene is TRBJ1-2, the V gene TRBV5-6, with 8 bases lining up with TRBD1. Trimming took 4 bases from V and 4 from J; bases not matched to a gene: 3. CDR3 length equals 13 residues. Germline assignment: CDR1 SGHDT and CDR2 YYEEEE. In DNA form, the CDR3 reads TGTGCCAGCAGCCTGGGACAGGTCTATGGCTACACCTTC. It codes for CASSLGQVYGYTF.

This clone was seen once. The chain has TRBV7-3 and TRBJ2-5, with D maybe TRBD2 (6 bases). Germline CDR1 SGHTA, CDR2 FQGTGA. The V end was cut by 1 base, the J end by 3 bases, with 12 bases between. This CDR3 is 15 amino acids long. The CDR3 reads CASSLRAGPKETQYF. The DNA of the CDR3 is TGTGCCAGCAGCTTAAGGGCGGGACCCAAAGAGACCCAGTACTTC.

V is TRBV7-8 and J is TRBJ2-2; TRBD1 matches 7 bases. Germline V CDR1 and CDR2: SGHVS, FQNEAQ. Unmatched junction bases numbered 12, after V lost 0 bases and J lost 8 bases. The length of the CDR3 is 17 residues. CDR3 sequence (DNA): TGTGCCAGCAGCTTAGCGGGTCGGCAGGGGGTTTGGGGGGAGCTGTTTTTT. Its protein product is CASSLAGRQGVWGELFF. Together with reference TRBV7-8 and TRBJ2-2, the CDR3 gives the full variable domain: GAGVSQSPRYKVAKRGQDVALRCDPISGHVSLFWYQQALGQGPEFLTYFQNEAQLDKSGLPSDRFFAERPEGSVSTLKIQRTQQEDSAVYLCASSLAGRQGVWGELFFGEGSRLTVL.

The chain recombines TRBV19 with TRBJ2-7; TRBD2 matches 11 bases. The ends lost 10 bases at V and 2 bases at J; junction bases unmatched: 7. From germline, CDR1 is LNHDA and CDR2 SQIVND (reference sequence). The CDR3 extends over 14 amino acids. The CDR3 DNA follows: TGTGCCACAAGGACTAGCGGGTCTCCCTACGAGCAGTACTTC. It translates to CATRTSGSPYEQYF.

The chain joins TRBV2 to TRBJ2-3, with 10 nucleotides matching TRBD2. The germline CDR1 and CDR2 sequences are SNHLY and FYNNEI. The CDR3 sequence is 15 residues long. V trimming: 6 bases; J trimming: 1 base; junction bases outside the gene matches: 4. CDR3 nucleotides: TGTGCCAGCAGGGAGCTAGCGGGGGGCACAGATACGCAGTATTTT. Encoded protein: CASRELAGGTDTQYF.

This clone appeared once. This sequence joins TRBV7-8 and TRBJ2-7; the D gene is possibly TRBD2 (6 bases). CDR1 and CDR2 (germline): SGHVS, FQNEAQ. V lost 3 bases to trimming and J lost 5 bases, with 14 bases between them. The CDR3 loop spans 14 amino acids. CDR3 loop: CASSFPGLMDEQYF. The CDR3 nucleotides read TGTGCCAGCAGCTTTCCGGGACTGATGGACGAGCAGTACTTC.

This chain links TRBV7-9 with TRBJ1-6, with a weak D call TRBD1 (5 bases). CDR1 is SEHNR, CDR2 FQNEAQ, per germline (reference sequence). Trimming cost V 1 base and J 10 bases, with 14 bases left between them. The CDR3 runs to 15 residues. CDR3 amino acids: CASSLGGSLASPLHF. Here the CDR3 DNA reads TGTGCCAGCAGCTTAGGGGGCAGCCTAGCGTCACCCCTCCACTTT.

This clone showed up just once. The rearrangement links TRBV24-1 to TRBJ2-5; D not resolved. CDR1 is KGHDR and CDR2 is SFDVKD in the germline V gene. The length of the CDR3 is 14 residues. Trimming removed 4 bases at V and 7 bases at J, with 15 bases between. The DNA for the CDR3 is TGTGCCACCAGTGAGCCGCAAATCAGTGGGACCCAGTACTTC. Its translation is CATSEPQISGTQYF.

The DNA of the CDR3 is TGTGCTAGTGGGGCCGGGGCGCGACCCACAGATACGCAGTATTTT. Translating it yields CASGAGARPTDTQYF. This rearrangement joins TRBV12-5 to TRBJ2-3; D is possibly TRBD1 or TRBD2 (5 bases each). V gave up 6 bases and J gave up 2 bases, with 15 bases separating them. The CDR3 consists of 15 residues. Germline loops: CDR1 LGHNT, CDR2 FRNRAP.

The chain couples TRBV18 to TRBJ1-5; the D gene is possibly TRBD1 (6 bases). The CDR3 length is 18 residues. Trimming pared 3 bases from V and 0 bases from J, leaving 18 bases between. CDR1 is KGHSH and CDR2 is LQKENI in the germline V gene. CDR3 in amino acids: CASSPSGGRELSNQPQHF. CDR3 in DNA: TGTGCCAGCTCACCGTCGGGGGGCCGAGAACTTAGCAATCAGCCCCAGCATTTT.

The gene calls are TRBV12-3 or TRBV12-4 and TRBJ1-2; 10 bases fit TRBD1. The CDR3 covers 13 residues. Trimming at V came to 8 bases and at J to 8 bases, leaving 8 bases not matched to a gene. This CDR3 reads CASGTGVGGGYTF. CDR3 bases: TGTGCCAGCGGGACAGGGGTCGGAGGGGGCTACACCTTC.

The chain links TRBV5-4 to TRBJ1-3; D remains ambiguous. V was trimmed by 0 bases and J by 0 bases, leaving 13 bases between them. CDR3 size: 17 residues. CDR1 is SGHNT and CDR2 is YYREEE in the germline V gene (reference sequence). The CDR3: CASSLDLRASSGNTIYF. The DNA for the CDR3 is TGTGCCAGCAGCTTGGACTTGAGGGCCTCCTCTGGAAACACCATATATTTT.

CDR3 in amino acids: CASRPRVSGRNEQFF. Here the CDR3 DNA reads TGTGCCAGCAGGCCTCGAGTGAGCGGGAGGAATGAGCAGTTCTTC. The V call is TRBV11-2, the J call TRBJ2-1, with 9 bases that match TRBD2. Germline CDR1 and CDR2: SGHAT and FQNNGV. V shed 6 bases and J 7 bases; nucleotides not matched to a gene: 10. CDR3 size: 15 residues. Full variable domain (outside the CDR3, taken from reference TRBV11-2 and TRBJ2-1): EAGVAQSPRYKIIEKRQSVAFWCNPISGHATLYWYQQILGQGPKLLIQFQNNGVVDDSQLPKDRFSAERLKGVDSTLKIQPAKLEDSAVYLCASRPRVSGRNEQFFGPGTRLTVL.

This CDR3 reads CASSLVENTEAFF. CDR3 nucleotides: TGTGCCAGCAGTCTAGTCGAGAACACTGAAGCTTTCTTT. The chain joins TRBV12-3 or TRBV12-4 to TRBJ1-1; D remains ambiguous. The CDR3 contains 13 residues. V dropped 5 bases and J dropped 1 base, with 8 bases sitting between them.

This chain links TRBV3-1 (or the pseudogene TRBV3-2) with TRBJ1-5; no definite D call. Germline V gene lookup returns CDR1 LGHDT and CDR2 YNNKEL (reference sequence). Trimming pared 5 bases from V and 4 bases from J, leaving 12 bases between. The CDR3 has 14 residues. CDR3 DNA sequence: TGTGCCAGCAGCGGTCGGGCCTCTAATCAGCCCCAGCATTTT. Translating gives CASSGRASNQPQHF.

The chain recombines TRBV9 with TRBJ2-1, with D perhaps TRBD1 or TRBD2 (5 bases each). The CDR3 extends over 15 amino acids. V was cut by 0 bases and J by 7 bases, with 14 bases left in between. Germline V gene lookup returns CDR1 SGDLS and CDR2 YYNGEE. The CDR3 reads CASSVGGRQPNEQFF. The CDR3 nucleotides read TGTGCCAGCAGCGTAGGGGGACGGCAACCTAATGAGCAGTTCTTC.

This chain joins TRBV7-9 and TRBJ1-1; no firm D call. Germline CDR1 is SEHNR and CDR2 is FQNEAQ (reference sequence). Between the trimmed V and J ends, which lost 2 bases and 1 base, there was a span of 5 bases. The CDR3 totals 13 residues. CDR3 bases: TGTGCCAGCAGCTTATCTGGGAACACTGAAGCTTTCTTT. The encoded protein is CASSLSGNTEAFF.

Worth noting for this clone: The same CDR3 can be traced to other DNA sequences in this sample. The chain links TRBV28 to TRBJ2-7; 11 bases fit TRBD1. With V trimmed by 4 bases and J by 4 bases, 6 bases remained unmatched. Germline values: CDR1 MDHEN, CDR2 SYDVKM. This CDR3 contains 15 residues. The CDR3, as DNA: TGTGCCAGCAGTTCCGGGACAGGGGGTTCATACGAGCAGTACTTC. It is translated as CASSSGTGGSYEQYF.

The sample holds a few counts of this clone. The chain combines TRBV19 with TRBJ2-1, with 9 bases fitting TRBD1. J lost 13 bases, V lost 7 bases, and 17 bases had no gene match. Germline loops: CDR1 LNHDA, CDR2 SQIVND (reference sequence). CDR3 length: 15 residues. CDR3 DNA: TGTGCCAGTATTAGAACACCGGGACAGGGAGGAAGACAGTTCTTC. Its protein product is CASIRTPGQGGRQFF.

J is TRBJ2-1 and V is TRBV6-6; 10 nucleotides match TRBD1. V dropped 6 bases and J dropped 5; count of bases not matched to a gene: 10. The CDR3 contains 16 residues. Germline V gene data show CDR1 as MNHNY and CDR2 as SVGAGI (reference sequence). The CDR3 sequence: CASSTTGTGAHNEQFF. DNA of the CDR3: TGTGCCAGCAGCACAACCGGGACAGGGGCCCACAATGAGCAGTTCTTC.

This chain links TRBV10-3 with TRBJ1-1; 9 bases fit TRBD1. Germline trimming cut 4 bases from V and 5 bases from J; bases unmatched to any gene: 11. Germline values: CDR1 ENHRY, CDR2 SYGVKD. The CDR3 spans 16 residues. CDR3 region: CAISGTAGTGWTEAFF. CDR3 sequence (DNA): TGTGCCATCAGTGGGACGGCCGGGACAGGGTGGACTGAAGCTTTCTTT.